This T cell receptor beta chain was sequenced for a study of CD8 T cells in Susac syndrome. The CDR3 consists of 14 residues. The V and J ends lost 1 base and 6 bases respectively, with 12 bases between them. CDR1 and CDR2 from the germline V gene are SEHNR and FQNEAQ (reference sequence). Sequencing of TCR beta was performed on blood CD8+ and CD4+ T cells. Negative isolation yielded the CD8+ and CD4+ T cells, while FACS enriched the TEMRA cells. Reverse transcription used roughly 0.45 to 1 ug RNA and random hexamers. TCR beta CDR3 was amplified by immunoSEQ multiplex PCR. This amplification extended across 54 Vbeta and 13 Jbeta segments. TCRdb re-derived calls from the immunoSEQ multiplex PCR reads in MiXCR, one entry per CDR3 protein. The table includes about 90,000 distinct CDR3 sequences, about 93% detected once.

What was sequenced was CD8+ T cells from PBMCs. The sequence came from a human donor in good health. The rearrangement joins TRBV7-9 to TRBJ1-2, with D maybe TRBD1 (6 bases). This chain's CDR3 is CASSLVGRQDGYTF. The CDR3 nucleotides are TGTGCCAGCAGCTTAGTAGGCCGACAGGATGGCTACACCTTC.